What follows is one T cell receptor (beta chain) and its context. Its antigen remains unidentified. The junction departs from germline at one end; a sequencing error may be responsible. These newly diagnosed stage II-IVA oral cavity squamous cell carcinoma patients had no prior systemic or radiation treatment. PBMCs were not maintained or expanded in culture before analysis. PBMC libraries mostly used 480 ng of input genomic DNA, with six replicates per sample. TCRdb's table, derived via immunoSEQ multiplex PCR, lists solely in-frame clones and lacks some. The sample yields 15,000 to 20,000 clones, around 64% seen once. This sample was included in a study of neoadjuvant anti-PD-1 for oral cavity cancer. The CDR3 runs 12 residues. From germline, CDR1 is SGHTA and CDR2 FQGNSA. Study-level points and caveats: Higher pretreatment Treg/Th17 ratios tracked higher pretreatment blood clonality.

Material: PBMCs, obtained before nivolumab (anti-PD-1) treatment. The TCR was taken from a person between 35 and 79 years old with oral cavity squamous cell carcinoma. The V gene is TRBV7-2, the J gene TRBJ2-1; no clear D gene. The CDR3 DNA is TGTGCCAGCGGACCCTACCGGGCCTCTGAAATCTTC. Protein sequence: CASGPYRASEIF.